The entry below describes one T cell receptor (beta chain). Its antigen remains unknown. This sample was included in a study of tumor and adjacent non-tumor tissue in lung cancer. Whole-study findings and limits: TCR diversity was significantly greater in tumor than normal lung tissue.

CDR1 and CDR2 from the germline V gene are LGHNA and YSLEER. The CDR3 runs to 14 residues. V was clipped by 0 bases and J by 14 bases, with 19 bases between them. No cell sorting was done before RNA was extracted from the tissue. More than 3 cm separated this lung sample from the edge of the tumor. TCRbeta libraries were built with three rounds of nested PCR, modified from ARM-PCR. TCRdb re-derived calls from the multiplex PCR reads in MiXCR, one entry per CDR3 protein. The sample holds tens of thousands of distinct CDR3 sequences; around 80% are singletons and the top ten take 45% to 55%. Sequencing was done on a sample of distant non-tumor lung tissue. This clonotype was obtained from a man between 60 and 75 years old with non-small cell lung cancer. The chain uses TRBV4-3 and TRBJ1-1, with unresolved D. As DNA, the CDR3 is TGCGCCAGCAGCCAAGATTGGCACAACACTGAAGTCTTCTTT. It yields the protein CASSQDWHNTEVFF.